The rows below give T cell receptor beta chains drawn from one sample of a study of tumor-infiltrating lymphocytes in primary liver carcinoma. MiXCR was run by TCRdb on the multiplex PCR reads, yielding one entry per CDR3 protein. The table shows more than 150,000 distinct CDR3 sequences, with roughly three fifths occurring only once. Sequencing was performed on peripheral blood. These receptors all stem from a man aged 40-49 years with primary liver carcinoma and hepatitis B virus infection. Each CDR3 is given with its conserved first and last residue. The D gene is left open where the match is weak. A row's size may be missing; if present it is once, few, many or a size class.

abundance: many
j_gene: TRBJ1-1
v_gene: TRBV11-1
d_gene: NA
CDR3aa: CASSPSWGMNTEAFF
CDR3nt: TGTGCCAGCAGCCCCTCCTGGGGAATGAACACTGAAGCTTTCTTT

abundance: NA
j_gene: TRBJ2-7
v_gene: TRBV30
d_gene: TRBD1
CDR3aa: CAWKGQGLYEQYF
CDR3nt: TGTGCCTGGAAGGGACAGGGTCTCTACGAGCAGTACTTC

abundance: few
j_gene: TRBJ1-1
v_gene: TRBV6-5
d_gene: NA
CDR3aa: CASSFRWATEAFF
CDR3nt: TGTGCCAGCAGTTTCCGGTGGGCCACTGAAGCTTTCTTT

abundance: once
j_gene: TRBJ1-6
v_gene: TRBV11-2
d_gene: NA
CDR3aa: CASGLGLDSPLHF
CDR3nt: TGTGCCAGCGGCCTAGGACTTGATTCACCCCTCCACTTT

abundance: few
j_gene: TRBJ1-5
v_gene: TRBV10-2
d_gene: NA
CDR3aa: CASRRDAGSNQPQHF
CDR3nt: TGCGCCAGCAGGCGGGATGCGGGTAGCAATCAGCCCCAGCATTTT

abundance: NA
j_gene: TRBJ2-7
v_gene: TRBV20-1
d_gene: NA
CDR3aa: CSADLGASENF
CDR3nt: TGCAGTGCTGATCTCGGGGCTAGCGAGAACTTC

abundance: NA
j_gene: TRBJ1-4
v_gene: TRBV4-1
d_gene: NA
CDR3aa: CANRQVPGETNEKLFF
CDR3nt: TGCGCCAACCGCCAAGTCCCCGGGGAAACTAATGAAAAACTGTTTTTT

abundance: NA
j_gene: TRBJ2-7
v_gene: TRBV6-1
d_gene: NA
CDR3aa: CASSEGPPPVVYEQYF
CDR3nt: TGTGCCAGCAGTGAGGGACCTCCACCTGTCGTCTACGAGCAGTACTTC

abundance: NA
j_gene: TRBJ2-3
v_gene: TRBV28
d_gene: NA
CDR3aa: CVSKERATDTQYF
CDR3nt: TGTGTCAGTAAGGAGCGCGCGACAGATACGCAGTATTTT

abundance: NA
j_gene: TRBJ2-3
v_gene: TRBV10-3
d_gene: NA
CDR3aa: CAITDTDTQYF
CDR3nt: TGTGCCATCACCGACACAGATACGCAGTATTTT

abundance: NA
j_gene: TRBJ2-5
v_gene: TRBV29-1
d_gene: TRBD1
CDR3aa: CNVPWTGQETQYF
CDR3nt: TGCAACGTCCCCTGGACAGGGCAAGAGACCCAGTACTTC

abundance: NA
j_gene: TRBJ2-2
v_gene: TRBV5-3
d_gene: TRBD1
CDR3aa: CATNRGPQNTGELFF
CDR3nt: TGTGCCACTAACAGGGGCCCTCAGAACACCGGGGAGCTGTTTTTT

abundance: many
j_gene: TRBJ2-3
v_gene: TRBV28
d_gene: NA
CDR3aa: CASSFEGVDTQYF
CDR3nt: TGTGCCAGCAGTTTTGAGGGGGTGGATACGCAGTATTTT

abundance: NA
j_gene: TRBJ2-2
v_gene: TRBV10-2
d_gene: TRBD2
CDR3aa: CASSVTSGSNTGELFF
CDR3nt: TGCGCCAGCAGTGTGACTAGCGGGAGTAACACCGGGGAGCTGTTTTTT

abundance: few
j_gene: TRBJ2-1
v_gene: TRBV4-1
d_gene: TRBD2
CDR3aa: CASSQGLAGVIIQNEQFF
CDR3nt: TGCGCCAGCAGCCAAGGACTAGCGGGAGTGATAATCCAGAATGAGCAGTTCTTC